The entry that follows covers one T cell receptor (beta chain) sequence. The record originates from a study of OX40 agonist ivuxolimab in advanced cancers. The CDR3 length is 16 residues. Germline CDR1 and CDR2: MDHEN and SYDVKM. Trimming cost V 5 bases and J 0 bases, with 14 bases left between them. The data were produced by immunoSEQ multiplex PCR, yet TCRdb's version contains in-frame clones alone and is incomplete. The data hold approximately 11,000 clones, with roughly 80% observed a single time. The rearrangement links TRBV28 to TRBJ2-1; no reliable D call. The sequence was collected from an adult with an advanced solid tumor such as melanoma, head and neck, liver or kidney cancer. Specimen: CD4+ or CD8+ T cells sorted from blood, collected in a trial of the OX40 agonist ivuxolimab. The CDR3 loop reads CASSVTVRSSYNEQFF. The CDR3 coding sequence is TGTGCCAGCAGTGTTACTGTCAGAAGCTCCTACAATGAGCAGTTCTTC. Using reference TRBV28 and TRBJ2-1 for the parts outside the CDR3, the full variable domain is DVKVTQSSRYLVKRTGEKVFLECVQDMDHENMFWYRQDPGLGLRLIYFSYDVKMKEKGDIPEGYSVSREKKERFSLILESASTNQTSMYLCASSVTVRSSYNEQFFGPGTRLTVL.